Below, 7 T cell receptor beta chains from the same sample are listed, as sequenced in a study of T cell repertoires in cytomegalovirus infection. TCRdb re-analysed the reads in MiXCR, keeping a single row per CDR3 protein. Of 630,000 or so distinct CDR3 sequences detected, 20% to 25% appear once; the ten largest clones hold around 8%. Sample: CD8+ T cells from PBMCs. All receptors derive from a human donor in good health (CMV status not recorded). Some clones in this sample may be carry-over from other donors' samples.

This clonotype was counted a single time. This may arise from a read error, as a much more abundant clone is one base away. J is TRBJ1-2 and V is TRBV5-1; D not resolved. The CDR3 is 14 amino acids. The V and J ends lost 1 base and 6 bases respectively, with 13 bases between them. Germline V gene lookup returns CDR1 SGHRS and CDR2 YFSETQ. The DNA of the CDR3 is TGCGCCAGCAGCTTGACTCCCATACTGGATGGCTACACCTTC. It codes for CASSLTPILDGYTF.

This clonotype was observed at least ten times. The chain employs TRBV12-3 or TRBV12-4 and TRBJ2-3; D tentatively reads TRBD1 or TRBD2 (6 bases each). CDR3 length: 17 residues. Trimming took off 4 bases at V and 4 bases at J, with 21 bases between the two ends. The CDR3 spells CASSSDHLGGGPDTQYF. Here the CDR3 DNA reads TGTGCCAGCAGTTCCGACCACTTGGGGGGCGGGCCAGATACGCAGTATTTT.

This clonotype occurred a few times. The chain joins TRBV6-2 or TRBV6-3 to TRBJ1-1, with D tentatively TRBD1 (6 bases). The CDR3 extends over 12 amino acids. Trimming removed 2 bases at V and 13 bases at J, with 14 bases between. CDR1 and CDR2 (germline): MNHEY, SVGEGT. The CDR3 loop is CASSYGQNDDFF. In nucleotides, the CDR3 is TGTGCCAGCAGTTACGGACAGAATGATGATTTCTTT.

The chain couples TRBV2 to TRBJ2-2, with a weak D call TRBD1 (6 bases). This CDR3 contains 16 residues. Germline CDR1 and CDR2: SNHLY and FYNNEI. Trimming cost V 6 bases and J 3 bases, with 17 bases left between them. CDR3: CASRSYRELDTGELFF. DNA for the CDR3: TGTGCCAGCAGGTCCTACAGGGAATTGGACACCGGGGAGCTGTTTTTT.

The chain has TRBV12-3 or TRBV12-4 and TRBJ2-2; 9 nucleotides line up with TRBD1. The CDR3 sequence is 15 residues long. Trimming cost V 5 bases and J 6 bases; bases outside gene matches: 7. CDR3 sequence reads: CASSGDRDPPGELFF. The DNA for the CDR3 is TGTGCCAGCAGTGGGGACAGGGACCCGCCCGGGGAGCTGTTTTTT.

This clonotype was recorded at least ten times. The J gene is TRBJ1-6, the V gene TRBV28; 7 nucleotides match TRBD1. In germline, CDR1 is MDHEN, CDR2 SYDVKM. CDR3 length: 13 amino acids. Losses at the gene ends were 7 bases for V and 8 bases for J; bases not matched to a gene: 5. The CDR3 here is CASIMQGDSPLHF. The DNA of the CDR3 is TGTGCCAGCATAATGCAGGGGGATTCACCCCTCCACTTT.

The chain recombines TRBV15 with TRBJ1-5; TRBD1 is a possible D gene (6 bases). Trimming took off 8 bases at V and 0 bases at J, with 11 bases between the two ends. The length of the CDR3 is 14 residues. CDR1 is LNHNV, CDR2 YYDKDF, per germline (reference sequence). CDR3 sequence reads: CATSGGGSNQPQHF. The CDR3 DNA follows: TGTGCCACCTCGGGAGGGGGTAGCAATCAGCCCCAGCATTTT.